Listed below are T cell receptor beta chains from one sample, sequenced in a study of shared clonotypes between healthy human individuals. Some clones are missing from TCRdb's copy, which holds only in-frame ones; the method was immunoSEQ multiplex PCR. The sample has some 510,000 clones, around 79% seen once. Sequenced input: PBMCs. These receptors all stem from a woman aged 40 to 49 in good health. Some clones in this sample may be carry-over from other donors' samples. Both conserved end residues are part of each CDR3. The order of the fields is V gene, CDR3 protein.

V: TRBV28
CDR3: CASSLWTGGLTDTQYF

V: TRBV5-1
CDR3: CASSSRVAGGGTDTQYF

V: TRBV4-3
CDR3: CASSHPGTVTEAFF

V: TRBV5-4
CDR3: CASSTGLAGGETQYF

V: TRBV7-7
CDR3: CASSPRRDTGELFF

V: TRBV9
CDR3: CASSVGGRGGTDTQYF

V: TRBV27
CDR3: CASSPGTGNQPQHF

V: TRBV29-1
CDR3: CSVGGGSYEQYF

V: TRBV29-1
CDR3: CSVDSTGTNDEQYF

V: TRBV7-9
CDR3: CASSYRTSGRIGYNEQFF

V: TRBV6-6
CDR3: CASSRDRGTEAFF

V: TRBV7-2
CDR3: CASSLPAGQFYEQYF

V: TRBV2
CDR3: CASGSTSLYNEQFF

V: TRBV5-1
CDR3: CASSATGATNEKLFF

V: TRBV5-1
CDR3: CASSRQAPDTQYF

V: TRBV11-2
CDR3: CASSSLTYNEQFF

V: TRBV5-1
CDR3: CASSPSLRGRETQYF

V: TRBV7-2
CDR3: CASRLTSTDTQYF

V: TRBV4-1
CDR3: CASSHPRDRGSDEQFF

V: TRBV30
CDR3: CAWSRAGLGGNEQYF

V: TRBV7-2
CDR3: CASSLWGSPEAFF

V: TRBV7-2
CDR3: CASSSSGSTDTQYF

V: TRBV4-2
CDR3: CASSQVLAPQETQYF

V: TRBV27
CDR3: CASSKLQDDTQYF

V: TRBV4-2
CDR3: CASSQPTSGSEQQYF

V: TRBV15
CDR3: CATSRDQGVYGYTF

V: TRBV5-1
CDR3: CASKVDRLGEQFF